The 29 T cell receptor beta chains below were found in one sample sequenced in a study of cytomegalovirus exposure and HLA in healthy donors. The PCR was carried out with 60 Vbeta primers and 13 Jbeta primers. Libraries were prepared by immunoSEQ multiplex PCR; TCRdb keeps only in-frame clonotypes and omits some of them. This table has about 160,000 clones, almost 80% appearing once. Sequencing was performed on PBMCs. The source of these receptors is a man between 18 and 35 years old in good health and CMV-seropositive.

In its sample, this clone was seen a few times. The CDR3 bases are TGTGCCAGCACTACCGGCGAGGGCTATGGCTACACCTTC. Translated, it gives CASTTGEGYGYTF. V and J are TRBV6-5 and TRBJ1-2; D unclear. The ends were cut back, 7 bases at V and 4 bases at J, with 13 bases in the middle. Per the germline V gene, CDR1 is MNHEY and CDR2 is SVGAGI. The CDR3 sequence is 13 residues long.

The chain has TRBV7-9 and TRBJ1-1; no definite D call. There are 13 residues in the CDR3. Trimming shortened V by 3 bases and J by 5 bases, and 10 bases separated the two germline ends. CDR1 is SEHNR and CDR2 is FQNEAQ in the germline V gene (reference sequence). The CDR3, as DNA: TGTGCCAGCAGCTTGGGCGGGGTTACTGAAGCTTTCTTT. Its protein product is CASSLGGVTEAFF.

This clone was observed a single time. In DNA form, the CDR3 reads TGTGCCAGCAGCTTCTCAGGGGGCGGACTGTTTTTT. It codes for CASSFSGGGLFF. The rearrangement joins TRBV7-9 to TRBJ1-4; 8 bases agree with TRBD1. Per the germline V gene, CDR1 is SEHNR and CDR2 is FQNEAQ (reference sequence). This CDR3 region has 12 residues. With 3 bases clipped from V and 13 bases from J, the junction kept 4 bases outside the gene matches.

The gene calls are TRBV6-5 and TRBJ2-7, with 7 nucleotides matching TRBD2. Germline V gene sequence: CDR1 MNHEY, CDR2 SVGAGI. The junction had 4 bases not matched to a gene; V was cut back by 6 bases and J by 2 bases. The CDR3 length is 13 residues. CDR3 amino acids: CASSPRGAYEQYF. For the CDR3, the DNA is TGTGCCAGCAGCCCCCGGGGGGCCTACGAGCAGTACTTC.

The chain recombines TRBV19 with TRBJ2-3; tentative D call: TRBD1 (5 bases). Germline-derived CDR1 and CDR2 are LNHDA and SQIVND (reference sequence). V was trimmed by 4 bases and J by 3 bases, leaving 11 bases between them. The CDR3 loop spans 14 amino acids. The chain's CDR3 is CASSSRDGTDTQYF. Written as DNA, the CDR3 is TGTGCCAGTAGTAGCAGGGATGGTACAGATACGCAGTATTTT.

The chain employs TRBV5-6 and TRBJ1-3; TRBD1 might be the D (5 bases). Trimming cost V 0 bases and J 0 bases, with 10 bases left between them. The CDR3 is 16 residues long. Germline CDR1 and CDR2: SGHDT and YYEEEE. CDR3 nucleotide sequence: TGTGCCAGCAGCTTGGGGGCGGGGGACTCTGGAAACACCATATATTTT. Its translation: CASSLGAGDSGNTIYF.

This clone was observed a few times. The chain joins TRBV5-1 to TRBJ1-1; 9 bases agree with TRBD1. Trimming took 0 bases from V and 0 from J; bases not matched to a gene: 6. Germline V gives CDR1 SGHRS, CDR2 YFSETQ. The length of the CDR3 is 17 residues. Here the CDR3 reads CASSLGGTGLMNTEAFF. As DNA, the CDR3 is TGCGCCAGCAGCTTGGGAGGGACAGGGCTAATGAACACTGAAGCTTTCTTT.

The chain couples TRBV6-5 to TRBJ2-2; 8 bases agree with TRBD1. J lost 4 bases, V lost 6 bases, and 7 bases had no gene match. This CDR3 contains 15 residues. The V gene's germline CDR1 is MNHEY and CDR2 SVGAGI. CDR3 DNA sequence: TGTGCCAGCAGCCGTCCAGGGGGCACCACCGGGGAGCTGTTTTTT. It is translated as CASSRPGGTTGELFF.

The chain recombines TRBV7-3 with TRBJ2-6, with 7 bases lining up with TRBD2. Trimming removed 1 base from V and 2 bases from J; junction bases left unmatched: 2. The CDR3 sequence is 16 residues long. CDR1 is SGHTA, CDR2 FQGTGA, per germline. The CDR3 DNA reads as TGTGCCAGCAGCTTAAGTGGGGGGGCTGGGGCCAACGTCCTGACTTTC. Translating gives CASSLSGGAGANVLTF. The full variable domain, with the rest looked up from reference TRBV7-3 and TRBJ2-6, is GAGVSQTPSNKVTEKGKYVELRCDPISGHTALYWYRQSLGQGPEFLIYFQGTGAADDSGLPNDRFFAVRPEGSVSTLKIQRTERGDSAVYLCASSLSGGAGANVLTFGAGSRLTVL.

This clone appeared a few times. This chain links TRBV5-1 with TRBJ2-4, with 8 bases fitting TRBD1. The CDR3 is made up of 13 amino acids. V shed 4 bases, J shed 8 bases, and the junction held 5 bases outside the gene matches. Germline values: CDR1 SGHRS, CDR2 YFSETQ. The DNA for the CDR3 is TGCGCCAGCAGCGTGACAGGGGTAGACATTCAGTACTTC. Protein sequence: CASSVTGVDIQYF.

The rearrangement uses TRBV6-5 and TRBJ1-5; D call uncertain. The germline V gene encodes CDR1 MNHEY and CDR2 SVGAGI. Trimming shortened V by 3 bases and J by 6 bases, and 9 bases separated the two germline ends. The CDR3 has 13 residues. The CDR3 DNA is TGTGCCAGCAGTTATCTAGCGGGTCAGCCCCAGCATTTT. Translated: CASSYLAGQPQHF.

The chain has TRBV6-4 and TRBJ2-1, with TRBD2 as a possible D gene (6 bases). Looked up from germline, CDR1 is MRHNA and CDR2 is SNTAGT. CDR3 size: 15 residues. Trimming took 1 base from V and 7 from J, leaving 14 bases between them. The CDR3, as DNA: TGTGCCAGCAGTGACTTGGAACTAGCATTGAATGAGCAGTTCTTC. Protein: CASSDLELALNEQFF.

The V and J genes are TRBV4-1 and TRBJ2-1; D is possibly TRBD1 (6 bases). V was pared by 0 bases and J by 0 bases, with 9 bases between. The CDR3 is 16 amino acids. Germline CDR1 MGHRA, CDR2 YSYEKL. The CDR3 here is CASSQDRGSSYNEQFF. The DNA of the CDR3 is TGCGCCAGCAGCCAAGATAGGGGGAGCTCCTACAATGAGCAGTTCTTC.

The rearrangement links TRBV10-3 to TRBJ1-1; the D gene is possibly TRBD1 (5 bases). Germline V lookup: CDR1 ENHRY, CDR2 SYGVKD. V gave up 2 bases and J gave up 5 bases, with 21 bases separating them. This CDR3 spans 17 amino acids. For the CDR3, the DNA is TGTGCCATCAGTGAGCCCTCCAAATCGGTGGGGGGGACTGAAGCTTTCTTT. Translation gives CAISEPSKSVGGTEAFF.

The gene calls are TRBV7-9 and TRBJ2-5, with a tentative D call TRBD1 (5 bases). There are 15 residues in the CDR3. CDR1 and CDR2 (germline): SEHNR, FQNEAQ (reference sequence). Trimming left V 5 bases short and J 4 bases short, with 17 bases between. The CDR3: CASSAVDRPLETQYF. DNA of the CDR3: TGTGCCAGCAGCGCCGTTGACAGACCCTTAGAGACCCAGTACTTC.

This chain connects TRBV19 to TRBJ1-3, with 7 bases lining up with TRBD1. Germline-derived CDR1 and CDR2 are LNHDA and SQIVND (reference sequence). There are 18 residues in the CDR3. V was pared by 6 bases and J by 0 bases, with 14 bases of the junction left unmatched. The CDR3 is CASSLDRDSELSGNTIYF. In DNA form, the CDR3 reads TGTGCCAGTAGCCTCGACCGGGACAGCGAACTCTCTGGAAACACCATATATTTT.

CDR3 DNA: TGTGCCACTTCCGAATCGACAGCCTCTGCCTACGAGCAGTACTTC. Translated, it gives CATSESTASAYEQYF. This chain joins TRBV15 and TRBJ2-7; D perhaps matches TRBD1 (5 bases). There are 15 residues in the CDR3. V was trimmed by 9 bases and J by 2 bases, leaving 20 bases between them. Germline CDR1 reads LNHNV; CDR2 reads YYDKDF (reference sequence).

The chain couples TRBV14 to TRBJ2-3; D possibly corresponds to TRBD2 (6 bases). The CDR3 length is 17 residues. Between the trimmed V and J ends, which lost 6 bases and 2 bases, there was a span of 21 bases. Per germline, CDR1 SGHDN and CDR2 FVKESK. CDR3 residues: CASSQEAREVSTDTQYF. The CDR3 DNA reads TGTGCCAGCAGTCAGGAAGCGAGGGAGGTTTCCACAGATACGCAGTATTTT. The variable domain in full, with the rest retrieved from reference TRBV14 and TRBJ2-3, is EAGVTQFPSHSVIEKGQTVTLRCDPISGHDNLYWYRRVMGKEIKFLLHFVKESKQDESGMPNNRFLAERTGGTYSTLKVQPAELEDSGVYFCASSQEAREVSTDTQYFGPGTRLTVL.

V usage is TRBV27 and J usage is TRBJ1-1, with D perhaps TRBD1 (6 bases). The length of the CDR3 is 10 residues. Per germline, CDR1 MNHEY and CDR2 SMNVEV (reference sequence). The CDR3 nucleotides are TGTCCAGGGGAGAACACTGAAGCTTTCTTT. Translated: CPGENTEAFF.

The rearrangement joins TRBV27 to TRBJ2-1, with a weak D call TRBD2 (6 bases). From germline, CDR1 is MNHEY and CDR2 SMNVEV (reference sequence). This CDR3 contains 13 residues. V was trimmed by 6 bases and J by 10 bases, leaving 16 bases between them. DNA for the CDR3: TGTGCCAGCAGCAAAATAGGGACTCCCGAGCAGTTCTTC. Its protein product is CASSKIGTPEQFF.

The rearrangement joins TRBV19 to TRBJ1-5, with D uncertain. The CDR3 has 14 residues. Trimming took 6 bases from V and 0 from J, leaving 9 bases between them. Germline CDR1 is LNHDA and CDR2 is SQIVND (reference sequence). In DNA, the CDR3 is TGTGCCAGTAGGAGAAGATATAGCAATCAGCCCCAGCATTTT. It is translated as CASRRRYSNQPQHF.

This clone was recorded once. The CDR3 nucleotides are TGCAGCGCGGGACAGGGGATGCAGTATTTT. As protein: CSAGQGMQYF. This rearrangement joins TRBV29-1 to TRBJ2-3; 10 bases match TRBD1. Trimming at V came to 7 bases and at J to 11 bases, leaving 3 bases not matched to a gene. CDR1 SQVTM and CDR2 ANQGSEA come from the germline V gene. This CDR3 is built from 10 residues.

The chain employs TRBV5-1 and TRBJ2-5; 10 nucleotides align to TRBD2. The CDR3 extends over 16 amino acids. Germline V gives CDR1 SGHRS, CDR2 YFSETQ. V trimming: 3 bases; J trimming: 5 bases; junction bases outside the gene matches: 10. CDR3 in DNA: TGCGCCAGCAGCTCCACAAGCGGGGGGGGTAGCGAGACCCAGTACTTC. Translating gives CASSSTSGGGSETQYF.

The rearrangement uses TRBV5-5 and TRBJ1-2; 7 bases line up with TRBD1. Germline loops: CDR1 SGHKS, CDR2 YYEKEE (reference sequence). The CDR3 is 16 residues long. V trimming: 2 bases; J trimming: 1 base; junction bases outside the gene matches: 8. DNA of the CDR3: TGTGCCAGCAGCTTAAAGGGACAGCCATATAACTATGGCTACACCTTC. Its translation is CASSLKGQPYNYGYTF. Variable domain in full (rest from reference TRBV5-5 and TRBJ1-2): DAGVTQSPTHLIKTRGQQVTLRCSPISGHKSVSWYQQVLGQGPQFIFQYYEKEERGRGNFPDRFSARQFPNYSSELNVNALLLGDSALYLCASSLKGQPYNYGYTFGSGTRLTVV.

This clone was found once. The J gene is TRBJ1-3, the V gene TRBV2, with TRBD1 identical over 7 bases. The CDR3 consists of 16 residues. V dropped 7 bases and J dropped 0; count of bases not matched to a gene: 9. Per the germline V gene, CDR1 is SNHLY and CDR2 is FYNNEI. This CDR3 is CASTGTVFPSGNTIYF. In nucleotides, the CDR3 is TGTGCCAGCACCGGGACAGTATTTCCCTCTGGAAACACCATATATTTT.

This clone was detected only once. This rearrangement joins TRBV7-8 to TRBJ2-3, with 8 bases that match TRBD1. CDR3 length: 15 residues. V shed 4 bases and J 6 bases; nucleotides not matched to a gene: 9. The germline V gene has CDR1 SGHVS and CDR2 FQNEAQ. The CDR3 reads CASSSQGAQWDTQYF. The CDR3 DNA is TGTGCCAGCAGCTCTCAGGGGGCGCAATGGGATACGCAGTATTTT.

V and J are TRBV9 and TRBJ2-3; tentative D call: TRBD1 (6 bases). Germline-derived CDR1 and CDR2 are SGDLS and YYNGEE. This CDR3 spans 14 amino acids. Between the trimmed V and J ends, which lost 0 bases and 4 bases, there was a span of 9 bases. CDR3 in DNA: TGTGCCAGCAGCGTAGCTCCAGGGGCAGATACGCAGTATTTT. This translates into CASSVAPGADTQYF. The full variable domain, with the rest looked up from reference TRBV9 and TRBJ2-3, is DSGVTQTPKHLITATGQRVTLRCSPRSGDLSVYWYQQSLDQGLQFLIQYYNGEERAKGNILERFSAQQFPDLHSELNLSSLELGDSALYFCASSVAPGADTQYFGPGTRLTVL.

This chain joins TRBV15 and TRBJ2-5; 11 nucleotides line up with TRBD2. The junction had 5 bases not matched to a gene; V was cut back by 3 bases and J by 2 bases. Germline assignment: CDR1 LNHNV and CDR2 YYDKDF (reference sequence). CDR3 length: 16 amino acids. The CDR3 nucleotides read TGTGCCACCAGCAGCGGAGGGACTAGCGGACAAGAGACCCAGTACTTC. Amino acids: CATSSGGTSGQETQYF.

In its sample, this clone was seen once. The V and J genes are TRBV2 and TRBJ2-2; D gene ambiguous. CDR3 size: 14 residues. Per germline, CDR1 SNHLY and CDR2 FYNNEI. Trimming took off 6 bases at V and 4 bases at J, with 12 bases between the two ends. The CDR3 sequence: CASRPTDVTGELFF. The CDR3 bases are TGTGCCAGCAGGCCTACTGATGTCACCGGGGAGCTGTTTTTT.